The rows below give T cell receptor beta chains drawn from one sample of a study of T cell changes during pregnancy in multiple sclerosis. TCRdb's table, derived via immunoSEQ multiplex PCR, lists solely in-frame clones and lacks some. The table lists 70,000 to 100,000 clones, 85% to 95% of them singletons. The sequencing used peripheral blood, collected in the first trimester of pregnancy. These receptors all stem from a female donor with multiple sclerosis, enrolled in a pregnancy study. The CDR3 runs from the conserved cysteine through the conserved F or W. The D gene is left open where the match is weak. Clone sizes are given selectively: once, few, many, or a class where the clone is expanded.

j_call v_call clone_size d_call cdr3_nt cdr3_aa
TRBJ1-6 TRBV18 few TRBD1 TGTGCCAGCTCACCGACAGGGGTGAATTCACCCCTCCACTTT CASSPTGVNSPLHF
TRBJ1-6 TRBV19 NA NA TGTGCCAGTACTACAGGCCCTGCCTATAATTCACCCCTCCACTTT CASTTGPAYNSPLHF
TRBJ2-5 TRBV7-6 NA NA TGTGCCAGCAGCTTGCCGGGGCAAGAGACCCAGTACTTC CASSLPGQETQYF
TRBJ2-7 TRBV6-1 NA NA TGTGCCAGCAGCACTAGCTACGAGCAGTACTTC CASSTSYEQYF
TRBJ2-3 TRBV7-7 NA NA TGTGCTAGCAGCTTAGGTGTAGGAGGATCCACAGATACGCAGTATTTT CASSLGVGGSTDTQYF
TRBJ2-2 TRBV7-3 NA NA TGTGCCAGCAGCCCCGACGGCGGAAACACCGGGGAGCTGTTTTTT CASSPDGGNTGELFF
TRBJ1-1 TRBV19 NA NA TGTGCCACCATAACAGGGAGGAACACTGAAGCTTTCTTT CATITGRNTEAFF
TRBJ2-3 TRBV19 NA TRBD2 TGTGCCAGTAGTACCCTAGCGGGGCAAACAGATACGCAGTATTTT CASSTLAGQTDTQYF
TRBJ2-5 TRBV5-1 NA NA TGCGCCAGCAGCGAAAACAGGGCCCAAGAGACCCAGTACTTC CASSENRAQETQYF
TRBJ1-6 TRBV18 NA NA TGTGCCAGCTCACCAATTGAGTCTCTGCGGTCACCCCTCCACTTT CASSPIESLRSPLHF
TRBJ1-3 TRBV10-3 NA TRBD1 TGTGCCATCAGTGAAACGGCCCAGACAGGGCACTCTGGAAACACCATATATTTT CAISETAQTGHSGNTIYF
TRBJ2-7 TRBV5-1 NA NA TGCGCCAGCAGCTTGGAGGGGCCCTCCTACGAGCAGTACTTC CASSLEGPSYEQYF
TRBJ2-1 TRBV2 NA TRBD1 TGTGCCAGCAGTGAAGGACAGGGGGCTGGAAATGAGCAGTTCTTC CASSEGQGAGNEQFF
TRBJ1-1 TRBV11-2 NA TRBD1 TGTGCCAGCAGCCCCCCCCGACAGGGGCCTGAAGCTTTCTTT CASSPPRQGPEAFF
TRBJ2-6 TRBV28 NA TRBD1 TGTGCCAGCGACGCCGGGACAGGTACCTCTGGGGCCAACGTCCTGACTTTC CASDAGTGTSGANVLTF
TRBJ2-5 TRBV7-9 NA NA TGTGCCAGCCATAGCTTCCAAGAGACCCAGTACTTC CASHSFQETQYF
TRBJ2-5 TRBV14 NA NA TGTGCCAGCAGCCAAGATCTTGGGGGAGGAGAGACCCAGTACTTC CASSQDLGGGETQYF
TRBJ2-7 TRBV5-4 NA TRBD2 TGTGCCAGCAGCAACCGGACTAGCGGGGCGGGAGAGCAGTACTTC CASSNRTSGAGEQYF
TRBJ1-4 TRBV7-8 NA TRBD1 TGTGCCAGCAGCTTATTACTGGGACAGGGGGCCCCAACAACTAATGAAAAACTGTTTTTT CASSLLLGQGAPTTNEKLFF
TRBJ1-1 TRBV18 NA TRBD1 TGTGCCAGCTCACCACCGGGGACAGGGGGAAGGAACACTGAAGCTTTCTTT CASSPPGTGGRNTEAFF
TRBJ2-7 TRBV4-1 NA TRBD1 TGCGCCAGCAGCCAAGCCGGACAGGGGGCCTACGAGCAGTACTTC CASSQAGQGAYEQYF
TRBJ1-1 TRBV28 NA NA TGTGCCAGCAGTTTAATAACAGAAAACACTGAAGCTTTCTTT CASSLITENTEAFF
TRBJ2-3 TRBV19 NA NA TGTGCCAGTAGGGGGGCACCGAGTCCGGATACGCAGTATTTT CASRGAPSPDTQYF
TRBJ1-2 TRBV7-8 NA TRBD1 TGTGCCAGCAGCTCCGGGACAGGGAACTATGGCTACACCTTC CASSSGTGNYGYTF
TRBJ2-3 TRBV27 NA TRBD1 TGTGCCAGCCAGCCGGGGACAGTCACAGATACGCAGTATTTT CASQPGTVTDTQYF
TRBJ2-1 TRBV11-1 NA TRBD2 TGTGCCAGCAGCTTTGGGCGGGGGGCGAATGAGCAGTTCTTC CASSFGRGANEQFF
TRBJ1-6 TRBV6-4 once TRBD1 TGTGCCAGCAAGGGACAGGCGTCCTCCTATAATTCACCCCTCCACTTT CASKGQASSYNSPLHF
TRBJ1-5 TRBV4-1 NA NA TGCGCCAGCAGCCAAGATAAGGGGTATAGCAATCAGCCCCAGCATTTT CASSQDKGYSNQPQHF
TRBJ2-5 TRBV7-6 NA TRBD2 TGTGCCAGCAGCTTAGAGACTAGCGGGGAGACCCAGTACTTC CASSLETSGETQYF
TRBJ2-5 TRBV6-5 NA TRBD2 TGTGCCAGCAGTCCTCGGGGGGGCCAAGAGACCCAGTACTTC CASSPRGGQETQYF
TRBJ2-7 TRBV9 NA TRBD1 TGTGCCAGCAGCGTAGGTGGGGACAGGTCCTACGAGCAGTACTTC CASSVGGDRSYEQYF
TRBJ2-7 TRBV5-6 NA TRBD2 TGTGCCAGCAGCTTGACTAGCGTGGATGAGCAGTACTTC CASSLTSVDEQYF
TRBJ2-1 TRBV2 NA TRBD2 TGTGCCAGCAGGTGGGGAGTAGCGGGGATTGGAAATGAGCAGTTCTTC CASRWGVAGIGNEQFF
TRBJ1-5 TRBV6-1 NA TRBD1 TGTGCCAGCAGTGAATTTACAGGGGGCCGTAGCAATCAGCCCCAGCATTTT CASSEFTGGRSNQPQHF
TRBJ1-2 TRBV10-3 NA TRBD1 TGTGCCACTTCAACAGGGGGGGACTATGGCTACACCTTC CATSTGGDYGYTF
TRBJ2-1 TRBV18 NA TRBD2 TGTGCCAGCTCAAATGGGGGGGTATACAATGAGCAGTTCTTC CASSNGGVYNEQFF
TRBJ2-7 TRBV11-1 few NA TGTGCCAGCAGTCCTCAGGGGGGATACGAGCAGTACTTC CASSPQGGYEQYF
TRBJ2-1 TRBV18 NA TRBD1 TGTGCCAGCTCACTGCCGGGACAGCAATTACCCAATGAGCAGTTCTTC CASSLPGQQLPNEQFF
TRBJ1-2 TRBV7-9 NA NA TGTGCCAGCAGCCCCTCAGGGCAGGGCTTAGGAGGCTACACCTTC CASSPSGQGLGGYTF
TRBJ1-6 TRBV25-1 NA NA TGTGCCAGCAGTGAATCCCTCCCCTCGGGAAATTCACCCCTCCACTTT CASSESLPSGNSPLHF
TRBJ2-3 TRBV30 NA TRBD2 TGTGCCTGGAGGGCGACTAGCGGGGGTCCCGCTTTT CAWRATSGGPAF
TRBJ2-1 TRBV2 NA TRBD2 TGTGCCAGTTTGGTCAGCGGGAAAAAAGGGAACTACAATGAGCAGTTCTTC CASLVSGKKGNYNEQFF
TRBJ2-3 TRBV4-2 NA TRBD2 TGTGCCAGCAGCCAGAGCGGGGGGGGCACAGATACGCAGTATTTT CASSQSGGGTDTQYF
TRBJ2-2 TRBV4-1 NA NA TGCGCCAGCAGCCAAGTGGGCAGGGTGGACACCGGGGAGCTGTTTTTT CASSQVGRVDTGELFF
TRBJ1-1 TRBV7-9 NA TRBD1 TGTGCCAGGGACAGGGGGGTGAACACTGAAGCTTTCTTT CARDRGVNTEAFF
TRBJ2-7 TRBV6-6 NA TRBD1 TGTGCCAGCAGTTACTCGGGGACAGGGGGTTACGAGCAGTACTTC CASSYSGTGGYEQYF
TRBJ2-3 TRBV25-1 once NA TGTGCCAGCATTGCCCCCGGGACTCCCTTCACAGATACGCAGTATTTT CASIAPGTPFTDTQYF
TRBJ2-5 TRBV15 NA NA TGTGCCACCAGCAGAGACAGGGGTGTGGAGACCCAGTACTTC CATSRDRGVETQYF
TRBJ2-5 TRBV6-1 NA TRBD1 TGTGCCAGCAGCCTACAGGGGGCAGAGACCCAGTACTTC CASSLQGAETQYF
TRBJ2-5 TRBV9 NA TRBD2 TGTGCCAGCAGCGTTGCTAGCGGGGGGGCGGCCCAAGAGACCCAGTACTTC CASSVASGGAAQETQYF
TRBJ2-7 TRBV27 once NA TGTGCCAGCGGCGAGAGGGGGACCACCTACGAGCAGTACTTC CASGERGTTYEQYF
TRBJ1-1 TRBV11-2 NA NA TGTGCCAGCAGCTTACAGGGAGGTGAAGCTTTCTTT CASSLQGGEAFF
TRBJ2-3 TRBV6-4 NA TRBD2 TGTGCCAGCAGTGGGACTAGCGGGGGCACAGATACGCAGTATTTT CASSGTSGGTDTQYF